Below, one T cell receptor (beta chain) is given with its context. No cognate antigen has been identified for it. Per-base quality was not reported, and no clone a single base away is much larger than it. TCRbeta CDR3 regions were amplified from genomic DNA by means of the immunoSEQ Assay, a bias-controlled multiplex PCR. In the source study's methods: The number of nucleated cells in each sample was estimated from the amplification of reference gene primers within the assay. To quantify the absolute abundance of each unique TCRbeta CDR3 rearrangement, sequence reads were collapsed and filtered. For each sample, productive Simpson clonality was calculated as the square root of Simpson's diversity index over productive rearrangements. Here the immuneACCESS table is served through TCRdb, limited to in-frame sequences with V and J called. Missing clones are a known gap in these copies; in checked studies unresolved V genes cover under half, and the rest lacks a known reason. That table furnishes V, J and clone size, whereas the DNA furnished D and trimming. The sample table lists over 250,000 clones, around nine tenths of them with a count of one. The leading ten clones occupy under 2.5% of the sample.

The sample originates from a study of blood T cell repertoires in COVID-19 (TCRdb year 2020). Background on the whole study: Samples from collaborators originated in the United States, Italy and Spain and spanned both the acute and convalescent phases of COVID-19. The material from the prospective study consisted of cDNA or gDNA derived from T cells, B-cell-depleted T cells, or PBMCs. Subjects who had been exposed to COVID-19, were actively infected with it, or had recovered from it provided the deeply sampled blood TCRbeta repertoires that made up the dataset. A freely available public database, intended as a resource for researchers studying the immune response to SARS-CoV-2, is where the repertoires were released. Samples came from the ongoing ImmuneRACE study (first 160 participants) plus 1,254 subjects from 6 global collaborators. Nearly every sample came with metadata listing a de-identified subject ID, COVID-19 status, age in years and sex. Where HLA class I and class II types were available, the types were taken from metadata supplied by the sample provider, not from assay-based typing. Overall results and qualifications from the work: Clinical and demographic metadata were provided uncurated, with the amount varying by source and participant.

In the germline V gene (reference sequence), CDR1 corresponds to MNHEY and CDR2 to SMNVEV. The germline V end is reduced by 5 bases and the J end by 5 bases; junction bases left unmatched: 15. From the cysteine through the phenylalanine, the CDR3 covers 17 amino acids. Only CDR3 DNA remains: 51 bases, in frame from the first base. Enrolling through a virtual design, the prospective study's participants ranged in age from roughly 18 to 100 years and lived across roughly 23 United States geographic areas. In the prospective study, participants were assigned to cohorts based on the clinical history participants reported in a screening survey and a study questionnaire. For ImmuneRACE Cohort 3, a participant was defined as recovered based on two consecutive negative NP/OP PCR tests, clearance by a healthcare professional, or resolution of symptoms. In the prospective study, mobile phlebotomists collected whole blood, serum and a nasopharyngeal or oropharyngeal swab from each participant. Over a roughly 2-month period, participants in the prospective study had the option of providing additional blood draws and questionnaires. Before DNA extraction, blood samples from the prospective study were shipped at room temperature or frozen.

This receptor was taken from a woman aged 55-70 years who had recovered from COVID-19. The sequenced material came from PBMCs or T cells enriched from blood (not recorded which). The sequence links TRBV27 to TRBJ2-3, with 8 middle bases fitting TRBD1. The DNA sequence is given as TGTGCCAGCAGTGCCCCGGACAGGGTTCAGTCGAAAGATACGCAGTATTTT. This translates into CASSAPDRVQSKDTQYF.